This T cell receptor beta chain is from a study of response to subunit inactivated influenza vaccine. Study results and limitations: There was a suggestion from the authors that each seasonal influenza vaccination recruits few new T cells.

One entry per CDR3 protein results from TCRdb running MiXCR on the RT-PCR reads. The sample yields some 500,000 distinct CDR3 sequences, about 15% seen once. The CDR3 is 15 residues long. The germline V and J ends were trimmed by 2 bases and 4 bases, with 14 bases remaining between them. Germline assignment: CDR1 MNHNS and CDR2 SASEGT. Note on this clonotype: What it binds is not known.

Sequences were derived from CD4+ T cells sorted from PBMCs, sampled around 25 months after vaccination. The chain combines TRBV6-1 with TRBJ1-2; no clear D gene. This receptor was taken from a man aged 50 to 69 who received an inactivated influenza vaccine. The CDR3 region has the DNA TGTGCCAGCAGTGAAATAAGGGCGGCAGCCTATGGCTACACCTTC. It yields the protein CASSEIRAAAYGYTF.